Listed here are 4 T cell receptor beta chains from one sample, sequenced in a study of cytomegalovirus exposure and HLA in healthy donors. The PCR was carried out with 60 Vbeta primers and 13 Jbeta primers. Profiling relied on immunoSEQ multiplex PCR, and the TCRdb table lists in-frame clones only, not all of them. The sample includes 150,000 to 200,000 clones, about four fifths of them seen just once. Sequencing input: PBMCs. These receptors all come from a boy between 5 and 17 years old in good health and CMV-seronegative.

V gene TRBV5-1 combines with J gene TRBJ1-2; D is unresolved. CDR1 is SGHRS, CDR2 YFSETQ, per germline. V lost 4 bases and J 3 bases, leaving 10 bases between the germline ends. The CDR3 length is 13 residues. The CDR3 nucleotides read TGCGCCAGCAGCGTCTCCCCGGACTATGGCTACACCTTC. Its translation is CASSVSPDYGYTF.

CDR3: CARNSSRSYEQYF. CDR3 nucleotide sequence: TGTGCCAGAAACTCATCCCGTTCCTACGAGCAGTACTTC. The V gene is TRBV5-3, the J gene TRBJ2-7; D unclear. TRBV5-3 is marked as an open reading frame, function uncertain. Trimming stripped 6 bases from V and 1 base from J, with 11 bases between. This CDR3 is built from 13 residues.

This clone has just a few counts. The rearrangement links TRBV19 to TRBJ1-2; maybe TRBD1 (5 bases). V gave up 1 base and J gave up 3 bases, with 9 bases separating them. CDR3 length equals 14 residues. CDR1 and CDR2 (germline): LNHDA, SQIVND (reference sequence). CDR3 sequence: CASSIARGDYGYTF. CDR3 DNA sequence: TGTGCCAGTAGTATAGCACGGGGGGACTATGGCTACACCTTC.

CDR3 region: CASSYQTGGSDTQYF. CDR3 nucleotides: TGTGCCAGCAGCTACCAGACAGGGGGCTCAGATACGCAGTATTTT. V gene TRBV7-2 combines with J gene TRBJ2-3, with 10 bases lining up with TRBD1. The germline V gene has CDR1 SGHTA and CDR2 FQGNSA. The CDR3 loop spans 15 amino acids. The junction had 5 bases not matched to a gene; V was cut back by 4 bases and J by 4 bases.